This T cell receptor beta chain was identified in a study of blood T cell repertoires in COVID-19. Looked up from germline, CDR1 is SNHLY and CDR2 is FYNNEI. This CDR3 spans 15 amino acids. Trimming pared 7 bases from V and 5 bases from J, leaving 20 bases between. Measured with immunoSEQ multiplex PCR; TCRdb has only the in-frame clones, and not every one. The table lists 100,000 or so clones, 80% to 95% of them singletons. This TCR came from a man between 50 and 59 years old with active COVID-19. The gene calls are TRBV2 and TRBJ2-5; perhaps TRBD1 as D (5 bases). Sequenced input: peripheral blood. CDR3 nucleotide sequence: TGTGCCAGCATCCTAAAATTAGGGGCATGGGAGACCCAGTACTTC. It specifies CASILKLGAWETQYF.